The present T cell receptor beta chain was sequenced within a study of blood T cell repertoires in COVID-19. The assay was immunoSEQ multiplex PCR, and TCRdb's table has in-frame clones only and misses some. The sample lists fewer than 200,000 clones, about four fifths occurring once. Germline V lookup: CDR1 LGHDT, CDR2 YNNKEL (reference sequence). With 4 bases clipped from V and 3 bases from J, the junction kept 16 bases outside the gene matches. The CDR3 is 19 amino acids. The chain joins TRBV3-1 (or the pseudogene TRBV3-2) to TRBJ2-2, with 8 bases identical to TRBD1. The sample taken for sequencing was PBMCs or T cells enriched from blood (not recorded which). The origin of this receptor is a man in his sixties who had recovered from COVID-19. The CDR3 loop is CASSRAPGGDLSYTGELFF. The CDR3 DNA is TGTGCCAGCAGCCGAGCCCCAGGGGGCGACTTAAGTTACACCGGGGAGCTGTTTTTT.